This T cell receptor beta chain was recorded in a study of cytomegalovirus exposure and HLA in healthy donors. The donors were members of the validation cohort, which comprised around 110 subjects and was separate from the first cohort of 670 or so subjects. CDR1 is MGHRA, CDR2 YSYEKL, per germline. This CDR3 contains 15 residues. As for this clone: At one of its ends the junction is not consistent with the germline gene, which may arise from a read error.

Data came from immunoSEQ multiplex PCR; TCRdb stores just in-frame clones and leaves some out. Of about 130,000 clones listed, roughly 93% are singletons. Input material: PBMCs. This chain uses TRBV4-1 with TRBJ2-7, with 7 bases identical to TRBD2. This receptor was obtained from a young man in good health and CMV-seropositive. This CDR3 is CASSQGPLARNEQYF. Here the CDR3 DNA reads TGCGCCAGCAGTCAAGGACCACTAGCGAGGAACGAGCAGTACTTC.